The 20 T cell receptor beta chains below all came from one sample that was sequenced in a study of technical replicates of blood from a few donors. Produced via immunoSEQ multiplex PCR; TCRdb's table is partial and in-frame only. In the table there are around 93,000 clones, about 95% of which are singletons. Material: T cells isolated from PBMCs. These receptor sequences come from a human donor in good health.

The chain joins TRBV5-1 to TRBJ1-1; D gene uncertain. Deletions cut 5 bases from V and 8 bases from J, with 25 bases between. Germline-derived CDR1 and CDR2 are SGHRS and YFSETQ. This CDR3 comprises 16 residues. CDR3: CASSREIYSGVREAFF. CDR3 nucleotides: TGCGCCAGCAGTCGTGAAATTTACAGCGGGGTTCGAGAAGCTTTCTTT.

CDR3 nucleotides: TGCGCCAGCAGCCAAGTACAACTGGGCGGGATCCCAACGAAAGATACGCAGTATTTT. Translation: CASSQVQLGGIPTKDTQYF. The V and J genes are TRBV4-1 and TRBJ2-3, with D possibly being TRBD2 (6 bases). The CDR3 extends over 19 amino acids. Trimming cost V 1 base and J 5 bases, with 25 bases left between them. Germline CDR1 MGHRA, CDR2 YSYEKL.

This rearrangement joins TRBV11-2 to TRBJ2-7, with 9 bases aligning to TRBD2. Trimming removed 8 bases from V and 3 bases from J; junction bases left unmatched: 14. The CDR3 consists of 16 residues. Germline CDR1 reads SGHAT; CDR2 reads FQNNGV. The CDR3 region has the DNA TGTGCCAGCGGCGGGGGGGCGGGACCTAGACTCTACGAGCAGTACTTC. This sequence encodes CASGGGAGPRLYEQYF.

This CDR3 is CASSTGFQETQYF. The CDR3 DNA is TGTGCCAGCAGTACAGGGTTCCAAGAGACCCAGTACTTC. The chain couples TRBV6-5 to TRBJ2-5; weak D call: TRBD1 (6 bases). Germline assignment: CDR1 MNHEY and CDR2 SVGAGI. The ends were cut back, 5 bases at V and 1 base at J, with 8 bases in the middle. The CDR3 runs 13 residues.

The chain combines TRBV30 with TRBJ2-7, with D possibly matching TRBD1 (5 bases). This CDR3 has 14 residues. Germline V gene data show CDR1 as GTSNPN and CDR2 as SVGIG (reference sequence). V lost 0 bases, J lost 1 base, and 10 bases lay in between. CDR3 loop: CAWSVPDSSYEQYF. CDR3 bases: TGTGCCTGGAGTGTACCCGACAGTTCCTACGAGCAGTACTTC.

Turning to this clone: Its ends do not fully match the called genes, so a read error is possible. Other DNA sequences of this sample code for an identical CDR3. The V gene is TRBV25-1, the J gene TRBJ2-5; D is possibly TRBD2 (6 bases). The CDR3 length is 18 residues. Germline V lookup: CDR1 MGHDK, CDR2 SYGVNS. The chain's CDR3 is CASSLYLGRSGHQETQYF. CDR3 nucleotide sequence: TGTGCCAGCAGCCTCTACCTAGGCAGGAGCGGGCACCAAGAGACCCAATACTTC. The variable domain in full, with the rest retrieved from reference TRBV25-1 and TRBJ2-5, is EADIYQTPRYLVIGTGKKITLECSQTMGHDKMYWYQQDPGMELHLIHYSYGVNSTEKGDLSSESTVSRIRTEHFPLTLESARPSHTSQYLCASSLYLGRSGHQETQYFGPGTRLLVL.

Notes on this clone: In this CDR3 the conserved last residue, phenylalanine or tryptophan, is missing, so a read error is likely. The DNA is left out, because the CDR3 cannot be placed on it with certainty; the CDR3 is given as TCRdb lists it. The rearrangement links TRBV20-1 to TRBJ1-1; the table's D call, TRBD1, was not checked against the DNA. Germline V gene sequence: CDR1 DFQATT, CDR2 SNEGSKA (reference sequence). The CDR3 sequence runs 11 residues, both termini included. The CDR3 here is CSARALGQVLV.

The chain recombines TRBV4-2 with TRBJ1-2; 9 bases align to TRBD1. Unmatched junction bases numbered 9, after V lost 5 bases and J lost 5 bases. CDR1 and CDR2 from the germline V gene are LGHNA and YNFKEQ. The CDR3 spans 15 residues. The CDR3 spells CASSFNTGGGYGYTF. The CDR3 nucleotides read TGTGCCAGCAGCTTTAATACAGGGGGCGGATATGGCTACACCTTC.

The V call is TRBV28, the J call TRBJ2-3; D unresolved. Germline V gene lookup returns CDR1 MDHEN and CDR2 SYDVKM. This CDR3 contains 15 residues. V lost 7 bases to trimming and J lost 4 bases, with 18 bases between them. The CDR3 bases are TGTGCCAGCACGCCCCCCGGCAGGATGGCAGATACGCAGTATTTT. Residues: CASTPPGRMADTQYF.

The chain joins TRBV10-3 to TRBJ2-1, with TRBD2 identical over 13 bases. The junction had 8 bases not matched to a gene; V was cut back by 2 bases and J by 7 bases. This CDR3 has 17 amino acids. CDR1 ENHRY and CDR2 SYGVKD come from the germline V gene. This CDR3 is CAISENRLAGGQNEQFF. CDR3 nucleotides: TGTGCCATCAGTGAGAATCGACTAGCGGGAGGTCAGAATGAGCAGTTCTTC.

CDR3 region: CASSVLSGKLNNEQFF. The CDR3 nucleotides are TGTGCCAGCAGCGTACTTTCGGGAAAGTTGAACAATGAGCAGTTCTTC. V and J are TRBV9 and TRBJ2-1, with D possibly matching TRBD2 (5 bases). The CDR3 consists of 16 residues. The germline V gene encodes CDR1 SGDLS and CDR2 YYNGEE. V lost 1 base, J lost 5 bases, and 16 bases lay in between.

This clone appeared a single time. The CDR3 protein is CASSQTTGGVMETQYF. As DNA, the CDR3 is TGTGCCAGCAGCCAAACGACAGGGGGCGTGATGGAGACCCAGTACTTC. This rearrangement joins TRBV28 to TRBJ2-5; the match to TRBD1 covers 10 bases. Trimming at V came to 6 bases and at J to 5 bases, leaving 12 bases not matched to a gene. The CDR3 has 16 residues. CDR1 MDHEN and CDR2 SYDVKM come from the germline V gene.

This chain uses TRBV21-1 with TRBJ1-1; TRBD1 is the table's D call, not checked against the DNA. TRBV21-1 is deemed a pseudogene. The CDR3 extends over 15 amino acids. CDR3 amino acids: CASSKRATVNTEAFF. The CDR3 nucleotides are TGTGCCAGCAGCAAACGGGCGACAGTAAACACTGAAGCTTTCTTT.

This chain connects TRBV9 to TRBJ2-3; maybe TRBD2 (6 bases). Trimming removed 3 bases from V and 4 bases from J, with 9 bases in between. The germline CDR1 and CDR2 sequences are SGDLS and YYNGEE. This CDR3 is 13 amino acids long. CDR3 residues: CASSGGAADTQYF. The DNA of the CDR3 is TGTGCCAGCAGCGGCGGGGCCGCAGATACGCAGTATTTT.

The sample holds a few counts of this clone. J is TRBJ2-5 and V is TRBV6-4; TRBD2 agrees at 8 bases. Germline trimming cut 5 bases from V and 2 bases from J; bases unmatched to any gene: 7. The CDR3 runs 15 residues. Germline assignment: CDR1 MRHNA and CDR2 SNTAGT. In DNA, the CDR3 is TGTGCCAGCAGTATTGCGGGAGGCCGACAAGAGACCCAGTACTTC. The encoded protein is CASSIAGGRQETQYF.

This clone was seen just once. V usage is TRBV6-5 and J usage is TRBJ1-2, with a possible D match to TRBD1 (5 bases). V lost 6 bases and J 8 bases, leaving 19 bases between the germline ends. This CDR3 comprises 14 residues. Germline lookup yields CDR1 MNHEY and CDR2 SVGAGI. This CDR3 is CASSQVAGNNGYTF. The CDR3 DNA follows: TGTGCCAGCAGCCAAGTGGCAGGGAACAACGGCTACACCTTC.

This clone appeared a single time. The chain employs TRBV25-1 and TRBJ2-5; D possibly corresponds to TRBD2 (6 bases). The CDR3 extends over 15 amino acids. CDR1 and CDR2 (germline): MGHDK, SYGVNS. Deletions cut 5 bases from V and 0 bases from J, with 13 bases between. This CDR3 is CASSLAREYQETQYF. As DNA, the CDR3 is TGTGCCAGCAGTCTTGCACGGGAGTACCAAGAGACCCAGTACTTC.

This sequence joins TRBV5-8 and TRBJ1-4, with a weak D call TRBD1 (6 bases). The length of the CDR3 is 15 residues. Trimming took 5 bases from V and 3 from J, leaving 14 bases between them. In germline, CDR1 is SGHTS, CDR2 YDEGEE. The CDR3 loop reads CASRPAGAANEKLFF. In DNA form, the CDR3 reads TGTGCCAGCAGGCCTGCAGGGGCAGCTAATGAAAAACTGTTTTTT.

This clone was counted once. The chain joins TRBV9 to TRBJ1-1; no firm D call. CDR1 SGDLS and CDR2 YYNGEE come from the germline V gene. This CDR3 region has 13 residues. Trimming removed 4 bases at V and 3 bases at J, with 10 bases between. CDR3 residues: CASSRPGDTEAFF. The CDR3 DNA follows: TGTGCCAGCAGCCGGCCCGGGGACACTGAAGCTTTCTTT.

This chain connects TRBV29-1 to TRBJ2-5, with 10 bases matching TRBD2. V gave up 2 bases and J gave up 5 bases; unmatched junction bases: 5. CDR3 length: 14 residues. CDR1 is SQVTM, CDR2 ANQGSEA, per germline. The CDR3 coding sequence is TGCAGCGTTGAAAGCGGGAGGGCCTTGGAGACCCAGTACTTC. Translated, it gives CSVESGRALETQYF.